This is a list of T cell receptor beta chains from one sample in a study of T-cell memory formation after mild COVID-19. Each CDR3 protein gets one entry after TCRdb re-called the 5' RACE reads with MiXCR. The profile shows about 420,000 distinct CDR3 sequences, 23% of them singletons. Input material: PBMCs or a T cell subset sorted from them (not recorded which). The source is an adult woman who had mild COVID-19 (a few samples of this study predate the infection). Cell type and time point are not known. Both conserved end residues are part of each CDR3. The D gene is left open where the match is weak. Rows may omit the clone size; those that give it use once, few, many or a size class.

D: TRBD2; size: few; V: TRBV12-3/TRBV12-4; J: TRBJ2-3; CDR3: CASSSGSQNTQYF; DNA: TGTGCCAGTTCTAGCGGGAGTCAAAATACGCAGTATTTT
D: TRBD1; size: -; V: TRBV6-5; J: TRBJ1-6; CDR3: CASSPYRGSPLHF; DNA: TGTGCCAGCAGTCCTTACAGGGGTTCACCCCTCCACTTT
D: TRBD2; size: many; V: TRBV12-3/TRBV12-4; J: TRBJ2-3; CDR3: CASSTGLAGDTQYF; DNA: TGTGCCAGCAGCACGGGACTAGCGGGAGATACGCAGTATTTT
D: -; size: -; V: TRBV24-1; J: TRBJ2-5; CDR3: CATSDWGSGETQYF; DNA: TGTGCCACCAGTGATTGGGGTAGTGGGGAGACCCAGTACTTC
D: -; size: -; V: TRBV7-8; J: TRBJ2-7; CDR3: CASSRGASFYEQYF; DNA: TGTGCCAGCAGCCGGGGGGCCTCCTTTTACGAGCAGTACTTC
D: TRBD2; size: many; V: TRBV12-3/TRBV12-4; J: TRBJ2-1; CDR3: CASSRSGGSYNEQFF; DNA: TGTGCCAGCAGCCGCAGCGGGGGATCCTACAATGAGCAGTTCTTC
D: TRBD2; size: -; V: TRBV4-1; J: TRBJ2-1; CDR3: CASSPLGGIDNEQFF; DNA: TGCGCCAGCAGTCCCCTCGGGGGGATTGACAATGAGCAGTTCTTC
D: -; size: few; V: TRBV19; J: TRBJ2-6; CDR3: CASTLPGPLSSGANVLTF; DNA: TGTGCCAGTACCCTACCGGGACCCTTGAGCTCTGGGGCCAACGTCCTGACTTTC
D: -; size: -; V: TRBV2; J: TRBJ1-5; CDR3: CASESGDNQPQHF; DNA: TGTGCCAGCGAATCCGGGGACAATCAGCCCCAGCATTTT
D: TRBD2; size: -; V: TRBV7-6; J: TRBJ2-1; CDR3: CASSPGREIEQFF; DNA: TGTGCCAGCAGCCCCGGGCGGGAGATTGAGCAGTTCTTC
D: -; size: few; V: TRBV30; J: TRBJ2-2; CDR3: CAWSERGTGELFF; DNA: TGTGCCTGGAGTGAAAGGGGAACCGGGGAGCTGTTTTTT
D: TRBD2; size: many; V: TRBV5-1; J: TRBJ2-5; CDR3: CASSLAPAGGRETQYF; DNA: TGCGCCAGCAGCTTGGCCCCAGCGGGAGGGAGAGAGACCCAGTACTTC
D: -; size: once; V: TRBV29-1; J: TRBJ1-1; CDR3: CSVIRNTEAFF; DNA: TGCAGCGTAATCAGGAACACTGAAGCTTTCTTT
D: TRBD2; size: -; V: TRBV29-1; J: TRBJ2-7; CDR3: CSVENNSGRPPYEQYF; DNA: TGCAGCGTTGAGAATAATAGCGGGAGGCCCCCCTACGAGCAGTACTTC
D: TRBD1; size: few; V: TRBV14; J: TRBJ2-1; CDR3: CASSRTGSSYNEQFF; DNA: TGTGCCAGCAGCCGGACAGGGAGCTCCTACAATGAGCAGTTCTTC
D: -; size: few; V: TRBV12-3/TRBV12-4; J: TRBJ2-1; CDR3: CASSVLGGNNEQFF; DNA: TGTGCCAGCAGCGTATTAGGCGGGAACAATGAGCAGTTCTTC
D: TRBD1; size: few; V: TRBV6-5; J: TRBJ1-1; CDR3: CASSGREGGNTEAFF; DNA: TGTGCCAGCAGTGGGCGGGAAGGGGGCAACACTGAAGCTTTCTTT
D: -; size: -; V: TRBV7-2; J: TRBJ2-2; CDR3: CASSLWRGRGARELFF; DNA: TGTGCCAGCAGCTTATGGAGGGGCCGGGGGGCAAGGGAGCTGTTTTTT
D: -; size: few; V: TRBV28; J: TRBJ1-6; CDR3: CASSLPIEDGGGMDSPLHF; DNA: TGTGCCAGCAGTCTTCCTATTGAGGACGGGGGTGGTATGGATTCACCCCTCCACTTT
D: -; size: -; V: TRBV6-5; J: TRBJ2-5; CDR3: CASRAQPGARVETQYF; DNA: TGTGCCAGCAGAGCCCAGCCGGGGGCCAGGGTAGAGACCCAGTACTTC
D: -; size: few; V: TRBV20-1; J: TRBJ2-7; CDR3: CSASSGSISTEQYF; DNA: TGCAGTGCTAGTTCGGGGTCGATTTCTACCGAGCAGTACTTC
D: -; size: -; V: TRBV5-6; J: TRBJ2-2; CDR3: CASSQQGRATGELFF; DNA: TGTGCCAGCAGCCAACAGGGTAGAGCGACCGGGGAGCTGTTTTTT
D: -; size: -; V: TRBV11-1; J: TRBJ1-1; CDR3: CASSLDGEAFF; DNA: TGTGCCAGCAGCTTGGATGGAGAAGCTTTCTTT
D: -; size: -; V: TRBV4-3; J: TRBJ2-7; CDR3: CASSQGPGLGSYEQYF; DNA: TGCGCCAGCAGCCAAGGGCCGGGACTGGGCTCCTACGAGCAGTACTTC
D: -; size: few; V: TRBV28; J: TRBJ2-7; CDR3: CASSSPTGTPLREQYF; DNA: TGTGCCAGCAGTTCCCCCACCGGGACTCCCCTTCGGGAGCAGTACTTC
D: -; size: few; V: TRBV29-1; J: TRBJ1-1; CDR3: CSVSRGNTEAFF; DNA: TGCAGCGTTAGCCGGGGGAACACTGAAGCTTTCTTT
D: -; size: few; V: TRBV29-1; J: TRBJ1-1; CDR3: CSVGDLWGGTEAFF; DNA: TGCAGCGTTGGGGATTTGTGGGGGGGGACTGAAGCTTTCTTT
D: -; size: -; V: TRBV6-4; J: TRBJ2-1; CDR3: CASSDSGGGDEQFF; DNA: TGTGCCAGCAGTGACTCAGGGGGGGGAGATGAGCAGTTCTTC
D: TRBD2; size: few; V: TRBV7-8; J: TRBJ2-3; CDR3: CASSLVAGRGTDTQYF; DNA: TGTGCCAGCAGCTTAGTGGCGGGGAGGGGCACAGATACGCAGTATTTT
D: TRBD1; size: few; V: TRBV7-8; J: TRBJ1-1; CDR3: CASSTDRRGTEAFF; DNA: TGTGCCAGCAGCACGGACAGGCGGGGGACTGAAGCTTTCTTT
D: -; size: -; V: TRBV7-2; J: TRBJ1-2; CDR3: CASSFGANYAYTF; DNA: TGTGCCAGCAGCTTCGGGGCTAACTATGCCTACACCTTC
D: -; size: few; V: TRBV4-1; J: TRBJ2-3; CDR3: CASSARSRSTDTQYF; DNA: TGCGCCAGCAGCGCCCGGTCACGGAGCACAGATACGCAGTATTTT